These 28 T cell receptor beta chains were all obtained from the same sample, sequenced in a study of CD8 T cells in Susac syndrome. An amount of RNA that ranged from about 0.45 to 1 ug was reverse transcribed with random hexamers. TCRdb redid the calling of the immunoSEQ multiplex PCR reads with MiXCR, one entry per CDR3 protein. The repertoire holds some 200,000 distinct CDR3 sequences, 90% to 97% seen once, with approximately 0.1% in the top ten. What was sequenced was CD4+ T cells from PBMCs. The receptor source for this set is a human donor with Susac syndrome.

The rearrangement joins TRBV30 to TRBJ2-1; D gene unclear. CDR1 and CDR2 (germline): GTSNPN, SVGIG (reference sequence). The length of the CDR3 is 11 residues. V shed 5 bases and J shed 7 bases, with 9 bases lying between them. Here the CDR3 DNA reads TGTGCCTGGTATAACTTTAATGAGCAGTTCTTC. This codes for CAWYNFNEQFF.

The chain has TRBV10-3 and TRBJ1-1, with D uncertain. The germline V gene has CDR1 ENHRY and CDR2 SYGVKD. V lost 3 bases, J lost 11 bases, and 10 bases lay in between. The CDR3 covers 11 residues. This CDR3 is CAISEGYGAFF. As DNA, the CDR3 is TGTGCCATCAGTGAAGGATATGGGGCTTTCTTT.

The V gene is TRBV29-1, the J gene TRBJ1-1; no firm D call. Trimming removed 8 bases from V and 1 base from J, with 14 bases in between. This CDR3 has 13 residues. Germline assignment: CDR1 SQVTM and CDR2 ANQGSEA. The CDR3 nucleotides are TGCAGCCACATCCGTCAGGCGAACACTGAAGCTTTCTTT. Encoded protein: CSHIRQANTEAFF.

On this clonotype itself: The germline gene is not matched at one end of the junction; a read error may be the cause. The chain carries TRBV30 and TRBJ1-5; tentatively, D is TRBD1 (5 bases). CDR3 length: 14 amino acids. In germline, CDR1 is GTSNPN, CDR2 SVGIG (reference sequence). The CDR3 reads CAWRDGRGNQPQHF. The CDR3 nucleotides are TGTGCCTGGAGGGATGGGAGGGGCAACCAGCCCCAGCATTTT. The whole variable domain, filled in from reference TRBV30 and TRBJ1-5, reads SQTIHQWPATLVQPVGSPLSLECTVEGTSNPNLYWYRQAAGRGLQLLFYSVGIGQISSEVPQNLSASRPQDRQFILSSKKLLLSDSGFYLCAWRDGRGNQPQHFGDGTRLSIL.

The J gene is TRBJ2-5, the V gene TRBV7-9; 9 nucleotides match TRBD1. Germline values: CDR1 SEHNR, CDR2 FQNEAQ (reference sequence). The CDR3 has 14 residues. V was clipped by 5 bases and J by 5 bases; unmatched bases: 6. The CDR3 DNA reads TGTGCCAGCAGCCATACAGGGGGCAGGGAGACCCAGTACTTC. Protein product: CASSHTGGRETQYF.

The rearrangement uses TRBV20-1 and TRBJ2-7; TRBD1 agrees at 7 bases. Germline V gene lookup returns CDR1 DFQATT and CDR2 SNEGSKA (reference sequence). The CDR3 runs 12 residues. The trim removed 7 bases at V and 3 bases at J, leaving 6 bases unmatched. Here the CDR3 reads CSGQGASYEQYF. The CDR3 nucleotides are TGCAGTGGACAGGGAGCTAGCTACGAGCAGTACTTC.

DNA for the CDR3: TGTGCCAGTACCTTCGGAGGGGGTAGCACAGATACGCAGTATTTT. The encoded protein is CASTFGGGSTDTQYF. The chain recombines TRBV19 with TRBJ2-3; D tentatively fits TRBD1 or TRBD2 (6 bases each). This CDR3 has 15 residues. CDR1 and CDR2 (germline): LNHDA, SQIVND (reference sequence). Trimming took off 7 bases at V and 0 bases at J, with 14 bases between the two ends.

This chain uses TRBV19 with TRBJ2-1; 13 nucleotides agree with TRBD2. The germline gives CDR1 LNHDA, CDR2 SQIVND (reference sequence). The CDR3 extends over 14 amino acids. The J segment lost 8 bases and the V segment lost 6 bases, leaving 4 bases of the junction unmatched. Here the CDR3 reads CASRLAGGRYEQFF. Here the CDR3 DNA reads TGTGCCAGTAGACTAGCGGGGGGGCGCTATGAGCAGTTCTTC.

This rearrangement joins TRBV18 to TRBJ1-3; maybe TRBD1 (5 bases). The CDR3 is 17 amino acids. Germline CDR1 is KGHSH and CDR2 is LQKENI. V lost 5 bases, J lost 1 base, and 18 bases lay in between. CDR3 region: CASSATAVLSSGNTIYF. The CDR3, as DNA: TGTGCCAGCTCAGCGACAGCGGTCCTTTCTTCTGGAAACACCATATATTTT.

The chain joins TRBV12-3 or TRBV12-4 to TRBJ1-1; tentative D call: TRBD1 (5 bases). The CDR3 loop spans 11 amino acids. V lost 3 bases and J lost 10, with 9 bases in between. The CDR3 DNA is TGTGCCAGCAGTTTCAGGGAGCCAGCTTTCTTT. This translates into CASSFREPAFF.

The V gene is TRBV11-2, the J gene TRBJ2-2, with 13 bases fitting TRBD2. This CDR3 has 16 residues. The ends lost 5 bases at V and 7 bases at J; junction bases unmatched: 7. Germline CDR1 and CDR2: SGHAT and FQNNGV. The CDR3 protein is CASSPPGLAGFGELFF. The CDR3 bases are TGTGCCAGCAGCCCCCCGGGACTAGCGGGATTCGGGGAGCTGTTTTTT.

The V gene is TRBV9, the J gene TRBJ1-4; 7 bases align to TRBD1. J gave up 5 bases and V 0 bases, and 4 bases lay outside the gene matches. Germline assignment: CDR1 SGDLS and CDR2 YYNGEE. This CDR3 is 15 amino acids long. For the CDR3, the DNA is TGTGCCAGCAGCGTAGCGGAGGGACAGAATGAAAAACTGTTTTTT. This sequence encodes CASSVAEGQNEKLFF.

The V gene is TRBV29-1, the J gene TRBJ2-5; 9 bases line up with TRBD2. This CDR3 region has 13 residues. Germline loops: CDR1 SQVTM, CDR2 ANQGSEA. Trimming at V came to 8 bases and at J to 2 bases, leaving 6 bases not matched to a gene. The CDR3 region has the DNA TGCAGCCATAGCGGGGGCCAACAAGAGACCCAGTACTTC. Its translation is CSHSGGQQETQYF.

CDR3 amino acids: CASSQIQTAGYTF. The DNA of the CDR3 is TGTGCCAGCAGCCAAATCCAGACCGCGGGCTACACCTTC. The chain has TRBV3-1 and TRBJ1-2; D is ambiguous. The V end lost 2 bases, the J end lost 8 bases, and 12 bases lay between the germline ends. Germline V gene sequence: CDR1 LGHDT, CDR2 YNNKEL (reference sequence). The CDR3 sequence is 13 residues long. The full variable domain, its missing parts supplied by reference TRBV3-1 and TRBJ1-2, is DTAVSQTPKYLVTQMGNDKSIKCEQNLGHDTMYWYKQDSKKFLKIMFSYNNKELIINETVPNRFSPKSPDKAHLNLHINSLELGDSAVYFCASSQIQTAGYTFGSGTRLTVV.

The V call is TRBV19, the J call TRBJ2-2; 10 nucleotides agree with TRBD1. V lost 9 bases, J lost 3 bases, and 13 bases stayed unmatched. Germline lookup yields CDR1 LNHDA and CDR2 SQIVND (reference sequence). The CDR3 covers 17 residues. Here the CDR3 reads CASRPGTGEVDTGELFF. For the CDR3, the DNA is TGTGCCAGCCGCCCCGGGACAGGGGAGGTCGACACCGGGGAGCTGTTTTTT. Together with reference TRBV19 and TRBJ2-2, the CDR3 gives the full variable domain: DGGITQSPKYLFRKEGQNVTLSCEQNLNHDAMYWYRQDPGQGLRLIYYSQIVNDFQKGDIAEGYSVSREKKESFPLTVTSAQKNPTAFYLCASRPGTGEVDTGELFFGEGSRLTVL.

The genes are TRBV4-1 and TRBJ2-3, with 7 bases matching TRBD2. The junction had 14 bases not matched to a gene; V was cut back by 0 bases and J by 2 bases. Germline V gives CDR1 MGHRA, CDR2 YSYEKL. The CDR3 extends over 19 amino acids. The CDR3 sequence: CASSQDPDKRGLPTDTQYF. The CDR3 nucleotides read TGCGCCAGCAGCCAAGATCCGGACAAGCGGGGACTTCCCACAGATACGCAGTATTTT.

The J gene is TRBJ2-1, the V gene TRBV2; no definite D call. Trimming took 2 bases from V and 9 from J, leaving 17 bases between them. CDR3 length: 15 residues. The germline gives CDR1 SNHLY, CDR2 FYNNEI. The CDR3 region is CASSETPLPSSEQFF. In nucleotides, the CDR3 is TGTGCCAGCAGTGAAACGCCCCTCCCCTCCAGTGAGCAGTTCTTC.

This clonotype appeared once. The chain employs TRBV7-9 and TRBJ1-1; TRBD1 is a possible D gene (5 bases). Germline CDR1 SEHNR, CDR2 FQNEAQ (reference sequence). Trimming took off 4 bases at V and 4 bases at J, with 10 bases between the two ends. This CDR3 is 13 amino acids long. The CDR3 coding sequence is TGTGCCAGCAGCTCCGGGGGGGTCACTGAAGCTTTCTTT. This translates into CASSSGGVTEAFF.

In this sample, this clonotype turned up once. J is TRBJ2-1 and V is TRBV15; 9 bases agree with TRBD1. This CDR3 spans 13 amino acids. Trimming at V came to 1 base and at J to 15 bases, leaving 7 bases not matched to a gene. Germline V gene data show CDR1 as LNHNV and CDR2 as YYDKDF (reference sequence). The CDR3 bases are TGTGCCACCAGCAGAGTGGCCGGGACAGGGCTGTTCTTC. This encodes CATSRVAGTGLFF.

This chain uses TRBV14 with TRBJ1-1; D call uncertain. CDR3 length: 14 residues. Germline V gives CDR1 SGHDN, CDR2 FVKESK. Trimming removed 0 bases from V and 10 bases from J, with 15 bases in between. The CDR3, as DNA: TGTGCCAGCAGCCAAGATATCCAGTCCTCTAGAGCTTTCTTT. Translated, it gives CASSQDIQSSRAFF.

For the CDR3, the DNA is TGTGCCAGCAGTTACTCGAGCGGGGACCTCTACGAGCAGTACTTC. This translates into CASSYSSGDLYEQYF. The V gene is TRBV6-5, the J gene TRBJ2-7; 7 bases agree with TRBD2. CDR1 is MNHEY and CDR2 is SVGAGI in the germline V gene. CDR3 length equals 15 residues. Trimming cost V 0 bases and J 3 bases; bases outside gene matches: 5.

This sequence joins TRBV3-1 and TRBJ1-4; D unresolved. From germline, CDR1 is LGHDT and CDR2 YNNKEL (reference sequence). With 0 bases removed from V and 11 bases from J, the gap between germline ends came to 10 bases. The CDR3 is 13 residues long. The CDR3 DNA is TGTGCCAGCAGCCAAGATAACGGTGGGAAACTGTTTTTT. This encodes CASSQDNGGKLFF.

The chain employs TRBV4-1 and TRBJ2-3, with D possibly being TRBD1 (5 bases). The germline V gene has CDR1 MGHRA and CDR2 YSYEKL. This CDR3 is built from 16 residues. V lost 0 bases and J 0 bases, leaving 10 bases between the germline ends. CDR3 nucleotide sequence: TGCGCCAGCAGCCAAGAGGCCAGGGCCAGCACAGATACGCAGTATTTT. This gives the protein CASSQEARASTDTQYF.

The rearrangement uses TRBV29-1 and TRBJ1-5; D is ambiguous. Trimming cost V 4 bases and J 5 bases, with 9 bases left between them. Germline CDR1 and CDR2: SQVTM and ANQGSEA. CDR3 length: 12 amino acids. The CDR3 is CSVGVPDQPQHF. The CDR3, as DNA: TGCAGCGTTGGGGTCCCTGATCAGCCCCAGCATTTT.

This sequence joins TRBV12-3 or TRBV12-4 and TRBJ2-5, with D hard to call. Trimming took off 5 bases at V and 7 bases at J, with 11 bases between the two ends. This CDR3 spans 12 amino acids. Here the CDR3 reads CASSRGTGTQYF. In nucleotides, the CDR3 is TGTGCCAGCAGTCGAGGAACGGGGACCCAGTACTTC.

The genes are TRBV6-6 and TRBJ2-5; D uncertain. Germline values: CDR1 MNHNY, CDR2 SVGAGI (reference sequence). V lost 5 bases to trimming and J lost 7 bases, with 8 bases between them. The CDR3 contains 11 residues. The CDR3 DNA sequence: TGTGCCAGCAGTCCTGGTGGGACCCAGTACTTC. Its translation: CASSPGGTQYF.

As for this clonotype: An end of the junction differs from the germline gene, which may be a read error. The rearrangement joins TRBV4-2 to TRBJ2-2, with 7 bases identical to TRBD2. This CDR3 contains 15 residues. Germline V gene data show CDR1 as LGHNA and CDR2 as YNFKEQ. Here the CDR3 reads CASSQDNRLGGGLFF. The CDR3 DNA follows: TGTGCCAGCAGCCAAGATAACCGACTCGGCGGGGGGCTGTTTTTT.

For the CDR3, the DNA is TGTGCCAGCAGCGTAGGCGGCGGGGGATACGAGCAGTACTTC. This codes for CASSVGGGGYEQYF. This chain links TRBV9 with TRBJ2-7, with TRBD2 identical over 7 bases. The CDR3 extends over 14 amino acids. Trimming took 0 bases from V and 4 from J; bases not matched to a gene: 4. The V gene's germline CDR1 is SGDLS and CDR2 YYNGEE.